This is a list of T cell receptor beta chains from one sample in a study of monozygotic twins with inflammatory bowel disease. TCRdb reanalyzed the 5' RACE reads and collapses them to one entry per CDR3 protein, without DNA. Reported are approximately 390,000 distinct CDR3 sequences; the ten largest clones contain less than 2.5%. Input material: blood. Every receptor here comes from a human donor with ulcerative colitis or Crohn's disease, or a healthy co-twin of an affected twin (not recorded which). Each CDR3 is given with its conserved first and last residue. Fields, in order: J gene, V gene, CDR3 protein.

J: TRBJ2-7; V: TRBV10-3; CDR3: CAARAGYEQYF
J: TRBJ2-4; V: TRBV25-1; CDR3: CASSEYGKNIQYF
J: TRBJ2-2; V: TRBV6-5; CDR3: CASSFRGSNTGELFF
J: TRBJ2-5; V: TRBV7-9; CDR3: CASLENAETQYF
J: TRBJ2-3; V: TRBV30; CDR3: CAWSVQGGGGTDTQYF
J: TRBJ2-5; V: TRBV11-2; CDR3: CASSPMGGRQETQYF
J: TRBJ2-1; V: TRBV7-9; CDR3: CASSLFDEQFF
J: TRBJ2-7; V: TRBV5-1; CDR3: CASSWDPQVGEQYF
J: TRBJ2-7; V: TRBV7-2; CDR3: CASSSQGTEQYF
J: TRBJ2-2; V: TRBV5-1; CDR3: CASSAGTEAGELFF
J: TRBJ1-6; V: TRBV28; CDR3: CASSFFSGYSPLHF
J: TRBJ2-2; V: TRBV5-1; CDR3: CASSTPGGSSTGELFF
J: TRBJ2-3; V: TRBV12-3/TRBV12-4; CDR3: CASSLLSSMDTQYF
J: TRBJ2-3; V: TRBV20-1; CDR3: CSATAATDTQYF
J: TRBJ1-3; V: TRBV11-2; CDR3: CASSLSAVGNTIYF
J: TRBJ2-1; V: TRBV19; CDR3: CASRGGGIDNEQFF
J: TRBJ1-6; V: TRBV30; CDR3: CAWSLGGTGVPLHF
J: TRBJ1-4; V: TRBV7-2; CDR3: CASSLDGIGEKLFF
J: TRBJ2-1; V: TRBV7-8; CDR3: CASSSVRLGQAYNEQFF
J: TRBJ2-3; V: TRBV27; CDR3: CATRSGRSEDTQYF
J: TRBJ2-1; V: TRBV28; CDR3: CASTTGTSGIFSHEQFF
J: TRBJ2-1; V: TRBV29-1; CDR3: CSAETSGSSEQFF